This T cell receptor beta chain was found in a study of early stage breast cancer tumors. Overall study: Eight ER+/PR+/HER2- tumors were invasive ductal; four were invasive lobular.

The method was immunoSEQ multiplex PCR; TCRdb's version includes in-frame clones alone and lacks a portion of them. Of 60,000 to 80,000 clones detected, roughly 84% appear once; the ten largest clones hold 3% to 4.5%. In regard to this clone: Its antigen is as yet unknown.

Study conclusions and caveats: Compared with adjacent normal breast tissue, tumors showed 2 to 3-fold greater T cell density and higher clonality.

The CDR3 has 16 amino acids. Per the germline V gene, CDR1 is SEHNR and CDR2 is FQNEAQ (reference sequence). V lost 4 bases and J lost 4; bases outside the gene matches: 10. Sample: blood. The gene calls are TRBV7-9 and TRBJ2-5; 9 positions agree with TRBD2. The sequence was obtained from a person aged 55 to 75 with breast cancer. CDR3 sequence: CASSSPRASGVETQYF. In nucleotides, the CDR3 is TGTGCCAGCAGCTCGCCCAGGGCTAGCGGGGTAGAGACCCAGTACTTC.